The T cell receptor (beta chain) described here comes from a study of blood T cell repertoires in COVID-19. Study context: The analysed material was cDNA or gDNA that came from T cells, B-cell-depleted T cells, or PBMCs.

With respect to this clone: The sample has other DNA sequences that encode this CDR3 too.

The junction had 3 bases not matched to a gene; V was cut back by 0 bases and J by 4 bases. This CDR3 contains 14 residues. Looked up from germline, CDR1 is LGHDT and CDR2 is YNNKEL (reference sequence). Methods used by the authors: Scientists estimated how many nucleated cells there were by amplifying reference gene primers. Sequenced by immunoSEQ multiplex PCR; TCRdb stores in-frame clones only, minus some. V and J calls plus clone size are reproduced from that table; the DNA served to infer D and trimming. The repertoire includes over 450,000 clones, roughly nine tenths of them detected once, and roughly 0.84% sits in the top ten. Enrollment of patients from Seattle took place during active infection, with longitudinal follow-up.

The clonotype originates from a man aged 18 to 30 with COVID-19, enrolled during active disease. The sample was peripheral blood. The rearrangement uses TRBV3-1 (or the pseudogene TRBV3-2) and TRBJ2-7, with 7 bases identical to TRBD2. The CDR3 bases are TGTGCCAGCAGCCAAGATACCGGGGGGTACGAGCAGTACTTC. Amino acid sequence: CASSQDTGGYEQYF.